The next 8 T cell receptor beta chains were all read from a single sample in a study of blood T cell repertoires in COVID-19. Clones were sequenced by immunoSEQ multiplex PCR, and TCRdb holds only the in-frame ones, with some missing. The repertoire holds approximately 300,000 clones, with roughly nine tenths as singletons. Sequenced material: PBMCs or T cells enriched from blood (not recorded which). The receptor set was obtained from a man aged 55 to 69 who had recovered from COVID-19.

The chain links TRBV9 to TRBJ2-3; no reliable D call. Deletions cut 3 bases from V and 1 base from J, with 12 bases between. This CDR3 is built from 15 residues. CDR1 and CDR2 from the germline V gene are SGDLS and YYNGEE. CDR3 in DNA: TGTGCCAGCAGCGCCCGCGTCTCCCGCACAGATACGCAGTATTTT. Protein product: CASSARVSRTDTQYF.

The gene calls are TRBV27 and TRBJ2-1; TRBD2 agrees at 14 bases. The V and J ends lost 4 bases and 8 bases, in that order; junction bases with no gene match: 4. The CDR3 loop spans 15 amino acids. The germline CDR1 and CDR2 sequences are MNHEY and SMNVEV (reference sequence). This CDR3 reads CASSSGTSGRDEQFF. In DNA form, the CDR3 reads TGTGCCAGCAGTTCCGGGACTAGCGGGAGAGATGAGCAGTTCTTC.

This chain links TRBV2 with TRBJ2-1, with D perhaps matching TRBD1 (5 bases). Between the trimmed V and J ends, which lost 6 bases and 0 bases, there was a span of 15 bases. The CDR3 sequence is 16 residues long. Germline lookup yields CDR1 SNHLY and CDR2 FYNNEI. CDR3 loop: CASSHRNIPSYNEQFF. The CDR3 DNA reads as TGTGCCAGCAGCCACAGGAATATCCCCTCCTACAATGAGCAGTTCTTC.

The V and J genes are TRBV19 and TRBJ2-7; tentative D call: TRBD2 (5 bases). With 3 bases removed from V and 4 bases from J, the gap between germline ends came to 13 bases. The V gene's germline CDR1 is LNHDA and CDR2 SQIVND (reference sequence). CDR3 length equals 14 residues. This CDR3 is CASSMFGGPYEQYF. The CDR3 DNA reads as TGTGCCAGTAGTATGTTCGGAGGACCGTACGAGCAGTACTTC.

This sequence joins TRBV30 and TRBJ2-3, with 7 bases aligning to TRBD1. The CDR3 length is 12 residues. V was clipped by 3 bases and J by 3 bases; unmatched bases: 0. The germline CDR1 and CDR2 sequences are GTSNPN and SVGIG (reference sequence). The CDR3 DNA reads as TGTGCCTGGAGCAGGGGGACAGATACGCAGTATTTT. Translated, it gives CAWSRGTDTQYF. The whole variable domain, filled in from reference TRBV30 and TRBJ2-3, reads SQTIHQWPATLVQPVGSPLSLECTVEGTSNPNLYWYRQAAGRGLQLLFYSVGIGQISSEVPQNLSASRPQDRQFILSSKKLLLSDSGFYLCAWSRGTDTQYFGPGTRLTVL.

This sequence joins TRBV9 and TRBJ2-5, with 7 bases that match TRBD2. This CDR3 spans 15 amino acids. Germline CDR1 SGDLS, CDR2 YYNGEE. V lost 0 bases, J lost 6 bases, and 8 bases stayed unmatched. The CDR3: CASSVAGGGPQTQYF. Written as DNA, the CDR3 is TGTGCCAGCAGCGTAGCTGGGGGAGGGCCTCAGACCCAGTACTTC.

The chain has TRBV6-4 and TRBJ2-1; 14 nucleotides match TRBD2. V shed 0 bases and J 8 bases; nucleotides not matched to a gene: 6. CDR3 size: 17 residues. Per the germline V gene, CDR1 is MRHNA and CDR2 is SNTAGT. CDR3 nucleotide sequence: TGTGCCAGCAGTGACTCAAGACTAGCGGGAGGGCCCTATGAGCAGTTCTTC. Residues: CASSDSRLAGGPYEQFF.

This chain joins TRBV5-1 and TRBJ1-1; unclear D gene. The CDR3 is 14 residues long. V lost 3 bases and J lost 10, with 19 bases in between. CDR1 SGHRS and CDR2 YFSETQ come from the germline V gene. CDR3 nucleotide sequence: TGCGCCAGCAGCTCCCAAGGGAACCTCGAGGGAGCTTTCTTT. It is translated as CASSSQGNLEGAFF. The full variable domain, completed using reference TRBV5-1 and TRBJ1-1, is KAGVTQTPRYLIKTRGQQVTLSCSPISGHRSVSWYQQTPGQGLQFLFEYFSETQRNKGNFPGRFSGRQFSNSRSEMNVSTLELGDSALYLCASSSQGNLEGAFFGQGTRLTVV.